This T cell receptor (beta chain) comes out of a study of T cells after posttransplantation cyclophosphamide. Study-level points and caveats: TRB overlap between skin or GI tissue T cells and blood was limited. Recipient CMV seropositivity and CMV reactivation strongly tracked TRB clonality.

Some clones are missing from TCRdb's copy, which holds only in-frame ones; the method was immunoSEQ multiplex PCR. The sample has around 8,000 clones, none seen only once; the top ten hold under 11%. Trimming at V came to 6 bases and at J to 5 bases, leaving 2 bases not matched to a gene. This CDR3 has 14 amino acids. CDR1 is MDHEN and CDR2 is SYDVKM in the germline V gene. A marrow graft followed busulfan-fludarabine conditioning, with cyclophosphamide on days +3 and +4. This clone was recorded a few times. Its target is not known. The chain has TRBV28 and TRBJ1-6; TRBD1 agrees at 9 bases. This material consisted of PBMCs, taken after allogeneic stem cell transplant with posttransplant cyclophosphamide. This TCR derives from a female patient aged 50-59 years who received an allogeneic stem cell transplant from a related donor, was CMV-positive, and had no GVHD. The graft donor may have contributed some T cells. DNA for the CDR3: TGTGCCAGCAGGGGACAGGGCCATAATTCACCCCTCCACTTT. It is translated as CASRGQGHNSPLHF.